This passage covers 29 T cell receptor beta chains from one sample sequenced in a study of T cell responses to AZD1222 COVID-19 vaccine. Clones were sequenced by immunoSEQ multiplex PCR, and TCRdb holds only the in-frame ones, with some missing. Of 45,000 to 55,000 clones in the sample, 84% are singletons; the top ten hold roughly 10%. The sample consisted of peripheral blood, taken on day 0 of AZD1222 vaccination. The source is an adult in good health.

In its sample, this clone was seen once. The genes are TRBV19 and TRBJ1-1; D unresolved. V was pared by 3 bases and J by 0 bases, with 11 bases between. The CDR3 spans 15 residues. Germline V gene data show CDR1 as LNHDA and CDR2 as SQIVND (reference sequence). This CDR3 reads CASSIQVHMNTEAFF. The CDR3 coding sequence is TGTGCCAGTAGTATCCAGGTTCACATGAACACTGAAGCTTTCTTT.

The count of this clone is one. The CDR3 loop reads CASSREGSGTEAFF. Here the CDR3 DNA reads TGTGCCAGCAGCCGAGAGGGTTCGGGCACTGAAGCTTTCTTT. The chain combines TRBV27 with TRBJ1-1; the D is unclear. With 6 bases removed from V and 4 bases from J, the gap between germline ends came to 15 bases. The CDR3 contains 14 residues. CDR1 and CDR2 (germline): MNHEY, SMNVEV (reference sequence).

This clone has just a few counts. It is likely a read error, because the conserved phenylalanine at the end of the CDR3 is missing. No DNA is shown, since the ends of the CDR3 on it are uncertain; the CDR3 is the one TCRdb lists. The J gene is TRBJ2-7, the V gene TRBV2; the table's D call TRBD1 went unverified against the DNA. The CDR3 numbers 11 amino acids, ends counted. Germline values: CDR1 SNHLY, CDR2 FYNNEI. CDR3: CASSHQGIPSL.

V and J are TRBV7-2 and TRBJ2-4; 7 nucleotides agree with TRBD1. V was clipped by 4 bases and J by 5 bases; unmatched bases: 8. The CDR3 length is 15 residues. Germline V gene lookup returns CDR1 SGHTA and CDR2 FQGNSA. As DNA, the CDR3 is TGTGCCAGCAGCTCGGACAGGAGGAAAGAAAACATTCAGTACTTC. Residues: CASSSDRRKENIQYF.

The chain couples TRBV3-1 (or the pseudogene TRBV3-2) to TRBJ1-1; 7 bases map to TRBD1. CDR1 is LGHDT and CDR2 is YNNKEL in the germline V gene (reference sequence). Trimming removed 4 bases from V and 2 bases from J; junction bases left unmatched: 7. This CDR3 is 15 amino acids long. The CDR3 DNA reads TGTGCCAGCAGCCCCTCGACAGGGTCAAACACTGAAGCTTTCTTT. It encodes CASSPSTGSNTEAFF.

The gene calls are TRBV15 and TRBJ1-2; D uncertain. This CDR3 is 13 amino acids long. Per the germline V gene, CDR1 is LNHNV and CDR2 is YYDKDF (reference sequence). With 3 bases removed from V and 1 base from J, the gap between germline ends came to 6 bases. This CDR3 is CATSRSSNYGYTF. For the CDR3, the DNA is TGTGCCACCAGCAGGAGCAGTAACTATGGCTACACCTTC.

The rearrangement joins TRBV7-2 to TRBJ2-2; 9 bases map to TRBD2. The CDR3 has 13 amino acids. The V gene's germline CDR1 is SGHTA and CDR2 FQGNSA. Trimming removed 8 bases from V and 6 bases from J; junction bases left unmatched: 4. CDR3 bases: TGTGCCAGCGGGCGGGGGGGGGCCGGGGAGCTGTTTTTT. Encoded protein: CASGRGGAGELFF.

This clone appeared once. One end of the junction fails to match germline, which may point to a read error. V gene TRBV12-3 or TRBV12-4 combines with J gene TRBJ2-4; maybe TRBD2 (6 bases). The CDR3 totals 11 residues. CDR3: CASSIADIQYF. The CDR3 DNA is TGTGCCAGCAGTATAGCGGACATTCAGTACTTC.

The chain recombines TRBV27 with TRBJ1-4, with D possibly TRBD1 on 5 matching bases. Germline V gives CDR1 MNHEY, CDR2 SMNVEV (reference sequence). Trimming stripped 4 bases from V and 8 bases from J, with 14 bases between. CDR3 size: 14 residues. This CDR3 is CASSSGPLREKLFF. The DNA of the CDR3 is TGTGCCAGCAGTTCGGGACCCTTACGGGAAAAACTGTTTTTT.

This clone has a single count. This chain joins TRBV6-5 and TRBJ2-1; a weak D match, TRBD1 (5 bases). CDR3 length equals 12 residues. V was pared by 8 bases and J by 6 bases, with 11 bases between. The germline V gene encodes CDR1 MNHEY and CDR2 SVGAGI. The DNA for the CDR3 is TGTGCCAGCCAGGGTTGGGGCAATGAGCAGTTCTTC. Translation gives CASQGWGNEQFF.

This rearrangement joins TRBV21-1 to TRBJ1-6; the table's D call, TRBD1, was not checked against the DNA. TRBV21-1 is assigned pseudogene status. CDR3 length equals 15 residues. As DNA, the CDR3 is TGTGCCAGCAGCGCAGTACGACAGCCCAATTCACCCCTCCACTTT. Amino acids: CASSAVRQPNSPLHF.

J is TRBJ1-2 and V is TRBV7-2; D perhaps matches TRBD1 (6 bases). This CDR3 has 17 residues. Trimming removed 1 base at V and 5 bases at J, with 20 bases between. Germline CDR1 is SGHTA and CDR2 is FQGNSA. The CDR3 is CASSLVVWGQGRYGYTF. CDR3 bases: TGTGCCAGCAGCTTAGTAGTGTGGGGGCAGGGGCGATATGGCTACACCTTC.

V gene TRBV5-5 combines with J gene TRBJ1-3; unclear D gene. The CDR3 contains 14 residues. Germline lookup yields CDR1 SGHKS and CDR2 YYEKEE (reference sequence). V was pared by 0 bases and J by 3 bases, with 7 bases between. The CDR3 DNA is TGTGCCAGCAGCTTGGCCAGTTTTGGAAACACCATATATTTT. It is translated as CASSLASFGNTIYF.

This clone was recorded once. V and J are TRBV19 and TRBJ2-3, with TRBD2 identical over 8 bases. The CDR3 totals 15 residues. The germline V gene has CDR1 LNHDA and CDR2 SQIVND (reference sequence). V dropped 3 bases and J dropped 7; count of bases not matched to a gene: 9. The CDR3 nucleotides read TGTGCCAGTAGTATGGGAACGGGGGGGCACAATACGCAGTATTTT. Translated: CASSMGTGGHNTQYF.

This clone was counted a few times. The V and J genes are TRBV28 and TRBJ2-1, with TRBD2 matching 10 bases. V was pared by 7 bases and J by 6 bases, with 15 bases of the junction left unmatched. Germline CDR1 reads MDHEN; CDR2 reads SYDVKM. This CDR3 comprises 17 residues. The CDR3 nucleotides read TGTGCCAGCACTCATACGGGGATTAGCGGGAGGTTCAATGAGCAGTTCTTC. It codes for CASTHTGISGRFNEQFF.

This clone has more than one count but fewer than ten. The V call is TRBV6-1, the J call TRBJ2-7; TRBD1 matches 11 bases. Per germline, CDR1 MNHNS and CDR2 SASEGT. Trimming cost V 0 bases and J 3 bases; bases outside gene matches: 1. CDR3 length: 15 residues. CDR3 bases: TGTGCCAGCAGTGAAGCGGGGACAGGGGGCTACGAGCAGTACTTC. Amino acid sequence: CASSEAGTGGYEQYF.

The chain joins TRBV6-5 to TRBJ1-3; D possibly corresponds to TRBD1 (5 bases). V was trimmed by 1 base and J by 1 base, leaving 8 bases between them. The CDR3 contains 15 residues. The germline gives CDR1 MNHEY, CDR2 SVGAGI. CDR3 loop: CASSYLTGSGNTIYF. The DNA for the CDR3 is TGTGCCAGCAGTTACTTAACAGGTTCTGGAAACACCATATATTTT.

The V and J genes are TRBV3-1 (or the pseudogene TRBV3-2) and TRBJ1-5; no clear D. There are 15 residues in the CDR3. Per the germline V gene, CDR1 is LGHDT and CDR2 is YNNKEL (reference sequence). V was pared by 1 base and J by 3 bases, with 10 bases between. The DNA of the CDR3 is TGTGCCAGCAGCCAAGGGGGATCGGACAATCAGCCCCAGCATTTT. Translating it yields CASSQGGSDNQPQHF.

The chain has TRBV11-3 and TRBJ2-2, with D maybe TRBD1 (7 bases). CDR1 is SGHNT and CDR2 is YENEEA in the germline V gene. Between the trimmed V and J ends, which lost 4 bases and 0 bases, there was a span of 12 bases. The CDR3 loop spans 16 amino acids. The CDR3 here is CASSSGGNANTGELFF. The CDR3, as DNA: TGTGCCAGCAGCTCAGGGGGGAACGCGAACACCGGGGAGCTGTTTTTT.

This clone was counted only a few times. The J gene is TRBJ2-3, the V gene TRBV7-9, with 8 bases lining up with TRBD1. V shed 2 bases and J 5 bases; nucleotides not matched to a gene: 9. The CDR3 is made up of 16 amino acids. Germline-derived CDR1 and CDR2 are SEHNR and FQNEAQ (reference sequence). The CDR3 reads CASSLMGTGSRDTQYF. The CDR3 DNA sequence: TGTGCCAGCAGCTTAATGGGGACAGGAAGTCGAGATACGCAGTATTTT.

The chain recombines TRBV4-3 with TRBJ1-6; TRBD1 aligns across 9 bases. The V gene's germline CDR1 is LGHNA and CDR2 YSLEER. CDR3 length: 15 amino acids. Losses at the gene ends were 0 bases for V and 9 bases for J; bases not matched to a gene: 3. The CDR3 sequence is CASSQDSGQGSPLHF. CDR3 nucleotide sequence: TGCGCCAGCAGCCAAGATTCGGGACAGGGTTCACCCCTCCACTTT.

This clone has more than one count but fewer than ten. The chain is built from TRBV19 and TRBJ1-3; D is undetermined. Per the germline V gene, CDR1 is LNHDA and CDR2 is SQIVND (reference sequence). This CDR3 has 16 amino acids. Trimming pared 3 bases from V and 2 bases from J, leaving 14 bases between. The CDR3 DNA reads TGTGCCAGTAGTATTCGTGGAATGGGAGCTGGAAACACCATATATTTT. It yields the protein CASSIRGMGAGNTIYF.

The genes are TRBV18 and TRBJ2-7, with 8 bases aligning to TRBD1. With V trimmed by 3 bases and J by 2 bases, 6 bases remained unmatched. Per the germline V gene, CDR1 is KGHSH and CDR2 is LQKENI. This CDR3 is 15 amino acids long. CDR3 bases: TGTGCCAGCTCACCGCGACAGGGGTGGCCCTACGAGCAGTACTTC. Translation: CASSPRQGWPYEQYF.

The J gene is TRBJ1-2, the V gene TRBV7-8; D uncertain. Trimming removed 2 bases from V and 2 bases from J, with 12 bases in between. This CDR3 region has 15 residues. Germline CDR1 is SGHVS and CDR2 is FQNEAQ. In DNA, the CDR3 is TGTGCCAGCAGCTTAAATGGTCTGCCGAACTATGGCTACACCTTC. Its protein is CASSLNGLPNYGYTF.

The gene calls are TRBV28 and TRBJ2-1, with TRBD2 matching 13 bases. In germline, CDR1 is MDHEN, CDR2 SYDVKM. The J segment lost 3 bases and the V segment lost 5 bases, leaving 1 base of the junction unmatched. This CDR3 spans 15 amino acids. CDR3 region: CASSRTSGSYNEQFF. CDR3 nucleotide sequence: TGTGCCAGCAGTAGGACTAGCGGGAGCTACAATGAGCAGTTCTTC.

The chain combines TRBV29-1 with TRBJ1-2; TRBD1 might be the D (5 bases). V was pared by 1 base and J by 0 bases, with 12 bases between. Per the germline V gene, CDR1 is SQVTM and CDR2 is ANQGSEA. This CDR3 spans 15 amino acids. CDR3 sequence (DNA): TGCAGCGTTGAAGGGGGGTCAGGGACTAACTATGGCTACACCTTC. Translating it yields CSVEGGSGTNYGYTF.

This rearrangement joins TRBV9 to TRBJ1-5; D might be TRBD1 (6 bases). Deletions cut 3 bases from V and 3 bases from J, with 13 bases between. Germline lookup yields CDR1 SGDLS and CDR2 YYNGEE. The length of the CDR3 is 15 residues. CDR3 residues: CASSALDSPNQPQHF. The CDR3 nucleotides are TGTGCCAGCAGCGCGCTGGACAGTCCCAATCAGCCCCAGCATTTT.

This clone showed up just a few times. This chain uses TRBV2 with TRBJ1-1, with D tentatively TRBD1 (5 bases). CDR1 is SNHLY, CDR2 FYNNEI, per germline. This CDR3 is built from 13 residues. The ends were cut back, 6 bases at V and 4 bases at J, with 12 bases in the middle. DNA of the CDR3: TGTGCCAGCAGGAAAAACGGGGGCACTGAAGCTTTCTTT. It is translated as CASRKNGGTEAFF.

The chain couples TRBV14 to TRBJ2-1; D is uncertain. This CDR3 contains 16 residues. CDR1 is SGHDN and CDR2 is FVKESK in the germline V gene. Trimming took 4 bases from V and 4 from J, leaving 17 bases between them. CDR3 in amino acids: CASSPLTAALYNEQFF. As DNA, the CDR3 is TGTGCCAGCAGCCCACTGACCGCAGCCCTATACAATGAGCAGTTCTTC.